This T cell receptor (beta chain) stems from a study of blood T cell repertoires in COVID-19. Across the whole study: The United States, Italy and Spain provided the acute and convalescent COVID-19 samples.

This CDR3 comprises 12 residues. Per the germline V gene, CDR1 is MNHEY and CDR2 is SVGAGI. V was shortened by 7 bases and J by 8 bases, with 12 bases between the two germline ends. Original data processing: Reference gene primer amplification yielded estimated nucleated cell counts. Sequenced by immunoSEQ multiplex PCR; TCRdb stores in-frame clones only, minus some. V, J and clone size reflect that table, while D and trimming were determined from the DNA. The sample contains about 250,000 clones, over 80% of which appear only once. J is TRBJ2-1 and V is TRBV6-5, with D possibly being TRBD1 (6 bases). The TCR was taken from a human donor in a cohort sampled during active COVID-19. Input material: peripheral blood. CDR3 sequence (DNA): TGTGCCAGCACTCCCCCAGGGGATGAGCAGTTCTTC. As protein: CASTPPGDEQFF.